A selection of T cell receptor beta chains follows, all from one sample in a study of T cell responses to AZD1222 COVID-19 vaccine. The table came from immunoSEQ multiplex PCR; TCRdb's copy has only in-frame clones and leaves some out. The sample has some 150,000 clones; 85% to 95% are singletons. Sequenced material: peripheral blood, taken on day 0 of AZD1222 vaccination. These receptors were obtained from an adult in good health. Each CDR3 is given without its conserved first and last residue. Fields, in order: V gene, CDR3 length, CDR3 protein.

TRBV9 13 ASSVADLLTGGYT
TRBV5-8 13 ASSKKTLNGEKLF
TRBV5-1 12 ASSLTGNTGELF
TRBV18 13 ASSLYRGQGDGYT
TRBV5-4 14 ASSPSPEIDTDTQY
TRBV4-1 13 ASSQGQGGGSPLH
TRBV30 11 AWSVMGNTEAF
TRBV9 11 ASGPGDSYEQY
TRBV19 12 ACSPTDYNEKLF
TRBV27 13 ASSFLGTGVSPLH
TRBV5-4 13 ASSSHQRLNTEAF
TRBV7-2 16 ASSLNGVGAGIYNEQF
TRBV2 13 ASSEDRGLADTQY
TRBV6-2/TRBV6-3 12 ASSEGGEGQPQH
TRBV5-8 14 ASSLGQGRANTEAF
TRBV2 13 ASSIHRVQQTEAF
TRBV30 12 AWSGTPGATEAF
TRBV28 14 ASSGSLAGKNTEAF
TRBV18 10 ASSPPVDGYT
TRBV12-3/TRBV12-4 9 AQGFPGELF
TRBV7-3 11 ASSTGRNTEAF
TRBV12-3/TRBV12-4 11 ASSPLDGNTIY
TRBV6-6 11 ATRVAGEEKLF
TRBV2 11 ASKGNSNQPQH
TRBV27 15 ASSLGGGMGGIYGYT
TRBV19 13 ATVARDRGQDTQY
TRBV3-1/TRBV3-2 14 ASSLGWGGTGNTIY
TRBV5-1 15 ASSLGVGSSGANVLT
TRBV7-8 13 ASSTRGEGTSPLH
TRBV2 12 ASSPGQQDYGYT
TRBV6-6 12 ASSFLEGGNTIY
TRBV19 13 ASSGGQGVGITQY
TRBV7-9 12 ASSPRQGDTEAF
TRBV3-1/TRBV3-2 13 ASSQDLRGGETQY
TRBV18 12 ASSPGNPNTEAF
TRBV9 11 ASSATDTYEQY
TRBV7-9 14 ASTRARRLAGDEQF
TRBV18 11 AGLSGLNTEAF
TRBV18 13 ASSPRTSGGDTQY
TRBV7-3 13 ASSSGPRGTDTQY
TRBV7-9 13 ASSLRGPGGNTIY
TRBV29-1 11 SVEREVTGELF
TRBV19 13 ASSTLFVRRYGYT
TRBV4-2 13 ASSQEALVTDTQY
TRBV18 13 ASSPWQGANYGYT
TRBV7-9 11 ASSSSEWAEAF
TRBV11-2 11 ASSLAGTGEAF
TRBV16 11 ASSQLGGIEAF
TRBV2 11 ASIGQGLGTQY
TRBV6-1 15 ASSEAAAGGWKNIQY
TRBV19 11 ASSISGGGELF
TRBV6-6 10 ASFSVKNEQF
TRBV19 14 ASSIETGQTYNEQF
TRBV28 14 ASDFGWTGPSLGAF
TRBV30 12 AWSVNRGQAGQF